The 17 T cell receptor beta chains below all came from one sample that was sequenced in a study of blood T cell repertoires in COVID-19. TCRdb's table, derived via immunoSEQ multiplex PCR, lists solely in-frame clones and lacks some. The sample shows approximately 300,000 clones, roughly 90% of them seen only once. Sequenced input: PBMCs or T cells enriched from blood (not recorded which). Every receptor here comes from a woman aged 30 to 39 who had recovered from COVID-19.

The chain joins TRBV7-2 to TRBJ2-3; possibly TRBD2 for D (5 bases). The CDR3 extends over 15 amino acids. The germline V gene encodes CDR1 SGHTA and CDR2 FQGNSA. The V and J ends lost 4 bases and 6 bases respectively, with 17 bases between them. As DNA, the CDR3 is TGTGCCAGCAGCTCCACGGCCCCAACTAGGGATACGCAGTATTTT. Translated: CASSSTAPTRDTQYF.

This clone appeared once. V is TRBV6-5 and J is TRBJ2-1, with 16 bases lining up with TRBD2. Unmatched junction bases numbered 4, after V lost 5 bases and J lost 12 bases. This CDR3 contains 14 residues. The germline V gene has CDR1 MNHEY and CDR2 SVGAGI. The CDR3 spells CASSPGLAGGSQFF. The CDR3, as DNA: TGTGCCAGCAGTCCGGGACTAGCGGGAGGGTCGCAGTTCTTC.

The V and J genes are TRBV4-2 and TRBJ1-2; 7 positions agree with TRBD1. This CDR3 spans 16 amino acids. The trim removed 2 bases at V and 4 bases at J, leaving 10 bases unmatched. CDR1 and CDR2 from the germline V gene are LGHNA and YNFKEQ. The CDR3 loop is CASSQTDRPRGYGYTF. CDR3 bases: TGTGCCAGCAGCCAAACGGACAGGCCGCGGGGCTATGGCTACACCTTC.

The chain uses TRBV7-9 and TRBJ2-3; 8 bases align to TRBD1. Germline V lookup: CDR1 SEHNR, CDR2 FQNEAQ (reference sequence). The CDR3 sequence is 15 residues long. The J segment lost 3 bases and the V segment lost 5 bases, leaving 7 bases of the junction unmatched. CDR3 amino acids: CASSARGLGTDTQYF. The CDR3, as DNA: TGTGCCAGCAGCGCCAGGGGGCTTGGGACAGATACGCAGTATTTT.

The gene calls are TRBV28 and TRBJ2-1; 15 bases are shared with TRBD2. Per germline, CDR1 MDHEN and CDR2 SYDVKM. V dropped 6 bases and J dropped 9; count of bases not matched to a gene: 6. This CDR3 is 15 amino acids long. CDR3 region: CASSAGTSGRPEQFF. CDR3 coding DNA: TGTGCCAGCAGCGCCGGGACTAGCGGGAGGCCTGAGCAGTTCTTC.

The V gene is TRBV6-5, the J gene TRBJ2-7; 8 nucleotides align to TRBD2. This CDR3 has 13 residues. The V segment lost 8 bases and the J segment 1 base; nucleotides outside the gene matches: 4. CDR1 and CDR2 from the germline V gene are MNHEY and SVGAGI. For the CDR3, the DNA is TGTGCCAGCTGGCGGGGGGCTTCCTACGAGCAGTACTTC. This encodes CASWRGASYEQYF.

This chain joins TRBV24-1 and TRBJ1-1; a weak D match, TRBD1 (5 bases). The V end was cut by 4 bases, the J end by 2 bases, with 19 bases between. Per germline, CDR1 KGHDR and CDR2 SFDVKD. The CDR3 consists of 17 residues. CDR3 loop: CATSEPPARGPNTEAFF. Written as DNA, the CDR3 is TGTGCCACCAGTGAACCGCCGGCAAGGGGCCCTAACACTGAAGCTTTCTTT.

The gene calls are TRBV2 and TRBJ2-6; TRBD1 is a possible D gene (5 bases). Per germline, CDR1 SNHLY and CDR2 FYNNEI. V lost 6 bases and J lost 0, with 12 bases in between. The CDR3 sequence is 16 residues long. The DNA for the CDR3 is TGTGCCAGCAGCGAGTCAGGGCGCTCTGGGGCCAACGTCCTGACTTTC. Protein: CASSESGRSGANVLTF.

The V gene is TRBV7-2, the J gene TRBJ2-1; 11 nucleotides agree with TRBD2. The V segment lost 4 bases and the J segment 8 bases; nucleotides outside the gene matches: 7. The CDR3 spans 15 residues. The germline gives CDR1 SGHTA, CDR2 FQGNSA. The DNA of the CDR3 is TGTGCCAGCAGCTCGGGACTAGCGGTATGGGATGAGCAGTTCTTC. Protein sequence: CASSSGLAVWDEQFF. Together with reference TRBV7-2 and TRBJ2-1, the CDR3 gives the full variable domain: GAGVSQSPSNKVTEKGKDVELRCDPISGHTALYWYRQSLGQGLEFLIYFQGNSAPDKSGLPSDRFSAERTGGSVSTLTIQRTQQEDSAVYLCASSSGLAVWDEQFFGPGTRLTVL.

This clone has just one count. V gene TRBV9 combines with J gene TRBJ1-1, with D possibly TRBD1 on 5 matching bases. The CDR3 spans 16 residues. V lost 0 bases and J lost 1, with 13 bases in between. Germline V gene data show CDR1 as SGDLS and CDR2 as YYNGEE. Here the CDR3 reads CASSVGSGPGNTEAFF. The CDR3 coding sequence is TGTGCCAGCAGCGTAGGGTCAGGGCCGGGGAACACTGAAGCTTTCTTT.

The genes are TRBV6-5 and TRBJ2-5; unclear D gene. The CDR3 loop spans 13 amino acids. Germline loops: CDR1 MNHEY, CDR2 SVGAGI. The V end lost 8 bases, the J end lost 4 bases, and 14 bases lay between the germline ends. The CDR3 DNA is TGTGCCAGCCAACCTAGAACCGGAGAGACCCAGTACTTC. Encoded protein: CASQPRTGETQYF.

This chain uses TRBV10-3 with TRBJ2-7, with D possibly TRBD1 on 5 matching bases. CDR1 ENHRY and CDR2 SYGVKD come from the germline V gene. The CDR3 extends over 17 amino acids. The V end was cut by 0 bases, the J end by 0 bases, with 15 bases between. DNA of the CDR3: TGTGCCATCAGTGAGTCGATAGACAGACCCTCCTCCTACGAGCAGTACTTC. Protein: CAISESIDRPSSYEQYF.

This chain connects TRBV24-1 to TRBJ1-1; D call uncertain. The length of the CDR3 is 13 residues. Germline CDR1 is KGHDR and CDR2 is SFDVKD. Deletions cut 1 base from V and 4 bases from J, with 6 bases between. CDR3 protein: CATSDFSGTEAFF. CDR3 nucleotide sequence: TGTGCCACCAGTGATTTTTCCGGCACTGAAGCTTTCTTT.

The chain carries TRBV11-2 and TRBJ2-3; TRBD2 matches at 10 bases. Germline CDR1 SGHAT, CDR2 FQNNGV. CDR3 length: 15 amino acids. Trimming cost V 5 bases and J 4 bases; bases outside gene matches: 6. CDR3 sequence reads: CASSRSGGIPDTQYF. The CDR3 DNA reads as TGTGCCAGCAGCCGTAGCGGGGGGATTCCAGATACGCAGTATTTT.

The chain employs TRBV12-3 or TRBV12-4 and TRBJ2-3, with a tentative D call TRBD1 (5 bases). V was cut by 9 bases and J by 4 bases, with 11 bases left in between. The CDR3 is 12 residues long. The CDR3: CASSGNSDTQYF. CDR3 DNA: TGTGCCAGTTCAGGGAATTCAGATACGCAGTATTTT.

The J gene is TRBJ2-7, the V gene TRBV20-1; 7 bases are shared with TRBD1. Germline V gene lookup returns CDR1 DFQATT and CDR2 SNEGSKA (reference sequence). V shed 3 bases, J shed 0 bases, and the junction held 2 bases outside the gene matches. CDR3 size: 13 residues. CDR3 DNA sequence: TGCAGTGCTAGTAACAGGGGCTCCTACGAGCAGTACTTC. Its translation: CSASNRGSYEQYF.

The chain uses TRBV30 and TRBJ2-7, with D maybe TRBD1 (6 bases). Germline V gene lookup returns CDR1 GTSNPN and CDR2 SVGIG (reference sequence). Trimming took off 4 bases at V and 2 bases at J, with 6 bases between the two ends. The CDR3 covers 11 residues. The CDR3 nucleotides are TGTGCCTGGACAGGGGCCTACGAGCAGTACTTC. Encoded protein: CAWTGAYEQYF.